A single sample is the source of the 20 T cell receptor beta chains below, sequenced in a study of blood T cell repertoires in COVID-19. Clones were sequenced by immunoSEQ multiplex PCR, and TCRdb holds only the in-frame ones, with some missing. The sample lists 70,000 to 95,000 clones, roughly 90% occurring once. The sample taken for sequencing was peripheral blood. The receptors originated from a man aged 65 to 85 with active or convalescent COVID-19.

V usage is TRBV19 and J usage is TRBJ2-7, with TRBD1 as a possible D gene (5 bases). V lost 4 bases, J lost 0 bases, and 7 bases lay in between. The CDR3 has 13 residues. Per germline, CDR1 LNHDA and CDR2 SQIVND (reference sequence). The CDR3 sequence: CASSTGNSYEQYF. The CDR3 bases are TGTGCCAGTAGTACAGGGAACTCCTACGAGCAGTACTTC.

The chain recombines TRBV28 with TRBJ1-5, with 9 bases lining up with TRBD1. CDR3 length: 16 residues. V lost 5 bases and J lost 2; bases outside the gene matches: 7. Per germline, CDR1 MDHEN and CDR2 SYDVKM. In DNA, the CDR3 is TGTGCCAGCAGTCCCCCGGACAGGGGAGGCAATCAGCCCCAGCATTTT. Its translation is CASSPPDRGGNQPQHF. Full variable domain (missing parts from reference TRBV28 and TRBJ1-5): DVKVTQSSRYLVKRTGEKVFLECVQDMDHENMFWYRQDPGLGLRLIYFSYDVKMKEKGDIPEGYSVSREKKERFSLILESASTNQTSMYLCASSPPDRGGNQPQHFGDGTRLSIL.

This clone was counted once. The chain combines TRBV9 with TRBJ2-1, with TRBD1 matching 7 bases. After removal of 3 bases from V and 6 bases from J, the junction contained 9 bases not matched to a gene. Germline V lookup: CDR1 SGDLS, CDR2 YYNGEE. The CDR3 contains 15 residues. This CDR3 is CASSDRQGVGNEQFF. The CDR3 coding sequence is TGTGCCAGCAGCGATCGACAGGGTGTGGGCAATGAGCAGTTCTTC.

CDR3 DNA: TGTGCCAGTAGAGGTAGGGAGAGCGGCTACACCTTC. It encodes CASRGRESGYTF. J is TRBJ1-2 and V is TRBV19; D call uncertain. The CDR3 totals 12 residues. Germline V gene data show CDR1 as LNHDA and CDR2 as SQIVND (reference sequence). The V end was cut by 6 bases, the J end by 8 bases, with 13 bases between.

The V call is TRBV28, the J call TRBJ2-3, with a weak D call TRBD2 (6 bases). V dropped 2 bases and J dropped 3 bases, with 9 bases sitting between them. Germline assignment: CDR1 MDHEN and CDR2 SYDVKM. The CDR3 is 14 residues long. CDR3 loop: CASSLRLVTDTQYF. The DNA of the CDR3 is TGTGCCAGCAGTTTACGACTAGTAACAGATACGCAGTATTTT.

The V call is TRBV5-1, the J call TRBJ2-7, with 10 bases lining up with TRBD2. Germline assignment: CDR1 SGHRS and CDR2 YFSETQ. CDR3 length: 12 amino acids. The V gene end was trimmed by 4 bases and the J gene end by 6 bases; junction bases not matched to a gene: 1. CDR3 DNA sequence: TGCGCCAGCAGCCCTAGCGGGAGCGAGCAGTACTTC. Translated, it gives CASSPSGSEQYF. Using reference TRBV5-1 and TRBJ2-7 for the parts outside the CDR3, the full variable domain is KAGVTQTPRYLIKTRGQQVTLSCSPISGHRSVSWYQQTPGQGLQFLFEYFSETQRNKGNFPGRFSGRQFSNSRSEMNVSTLELGDSALYLCASSPSGSEQYFGPGTRLTVT.

V usage is TRBV23-1 and J usage is TRBJ2-5; 9 bases line up with TRBD2. TRBV23-1 is an ORF for which the function is uncertain. V was clipped by 0 bases and J by 5 bases; unmatched bases: 10. The CDR3 has 17 residues. CDR3 DNA sequence: TGCGCCAGCAGTCAATCTTTAGCGGGAGAAGAGCGGGAGACCCAGTACTTC. This encodes CASSQSLAGEERETQYF.

The V and J genes are TRBV9 and TRBJ1-1; 7 bases line up with TRBD1. J gave up 4 bases and V 4 bases, and 10 bases lay outside the gene matches. The CDR3 spans 15 residues. Germline CDR1 reads SGDLS; CDR2 reads YYNGEE. Here the CDR3 DNA reads TGTGCCAGCAGCTCAGCAGGGGGAGCGGCCACTGAAGCTTTCTTT. Its protein product is CASSSAGGAATEAFF.

V usage is TRBV6-6 and J usage is TRBJ2-7; 7 nucleotides match TRBD1. This CDR3 has 13 amino acids. The germline V gene encodes CDR1 MNHNY and CDR2 SVGAGI (reference sequence). V shed 6 bases and J 2 bases; nucleotides not matched to a gene: 4. For the CDR3, the DNA is TGTGCCAGCAGCTGGGACAGTACCTACGAGCAGTACTTC. It translates to CASSWDSTYEQYF.

The CDR3 region has the DNA TGTGCCAGCAGTTACCTACAGGGTAATCAGCCCCAGCATTTT. Protein: CASSYLQGNQPQHF. The chain couples TRBV6-2 or TRBV6-3 to TRBJ1-5; weak D call: TRBD1 (6 bases). V lost 2 bases and J 4 bases, leaving 9 bases between the germline ends. CDR3 length equals 14 residues. Germline assignment: CDR1 MNHEY and CDR2 SVGEGT.

The chain couples TRBV30 to TRBJ2-7; tentative D call: TRBD2 (6 bases). Germline V gene lookup returns CDR1 GTSNPN and CDR2 SVGIG (reference sequence). The CDR3 length is 13 residues. V was shortened by 7 bases and J by 3 bases, with 16 bases between the two germline ends. The CDR3, as DNA: TGTGCCTTTGTGAAGAGGGGAGGCTACGAGCAGTACTTC. This codes for CAFVKRGGYEQYF.

This rearrangement joins TRBV5-1 to TRBJ2-1; maybe TRBD2 (5 bases). Germline V gene sequence: CDR1 SGHRS, CDR2 YFSETQ. The V end lost 2 bases, the J end lost 5 bases, and 11 bases lay between the germline ends. The CDR3 totals 14 residues. CDR3 loop: CASSLSGQNNEQFF. CDR3 DNA sequence: TGCGCCAGCAGCTTAAGCGGCCAGAACAATGAGCAGTTCTTC.

The chain couples TRBV5-1 to TRBJ2-3; 8 bases map to TRBD2. Germline lookup yields CDR1 SGHRS and CDR2 YFSETQ. There are 15 residues in the CDR3. With 4 bases clipped from V and 3 bases from J, the junction kept 7 bases outside the gene matches. The CDR3 region has the DNA TGCGCCAGCAGCGTCGGGAGGGGGGCAACAGATACGCAGTATTTT. This translates into CASSVGRGATDTQYF.

The rearrangement uses TRBV11-3 and TRBJ1-1; no clear D gene. The CDR3 extends over 19 amino acids. Germline values: CDR1 SGHNT, CDR2 YENEEA. V lost 1 base, J lost 6 bases, and 27 bases lay in between. The CDR3: CASSLVRGWRLNLKAEAFF. CDR3 sequence (DNA): TGTGCCAGCAGCTTAGTACGGGGTTGGCGGTTGAATCTAAAAGCTGAAGCTTTCTTT.

The chain is built from TRBV19 and TRBJ2-7; 8 bases align to TRBD1. This CDR3 contains 14 residues. The V and J ends lost 3 bases and 2 bases, in that order; junction bases with no gene match: 3. Germline assignment: CDR1 LNHDA and CDR2 SQIVND (reference sequence). The DNA for the CDR3 is TGTGCCAGTAGTATCTGGGACAGGCCCTACGAGCAGTACTTC. Its protein product is CASSIWDRPYEQYF.

This clone has only a few counts. The chain has TRBV12-1 and TRBJ2-7; the D segment call TRBD2 is taken from the table without a DNA check. TRBV12-1 is labeled a pseudogene. The CDR3 covers 14 residues. CDR3 DNA: TGTGCCAGCACCCCCCGGGATTCACACTACGAGCAGTACTTC. As protein: CASTPRDSHYEQYF.

The genes are TRBV29-1 and TRBJ1-2, with D maybe TRBD1 (5 bases). The V end was cut by 3 bases, the J end by 8 bases, with 10 bases between. The V gene's germline CDR1 is SQVTM and CDR2 ANQGSEA. This CDR3 is 11 amino acids long. DNA of the CDR3: TGCAGCGTTGAGAGGGGAGGAGGCTACACCTTC. Protein sequence: CSVERGGGYTF.

The rearrangement uses TRBV5-4 and TRBJ1-6, with D perhaps TRBD1 (5 bases). Looked up from germline, CDR1 is SGHNT and CDR2 is YYREEE (reference sequence). This CDR3 spans 15 amino acids. Trimming shortened V by 5 bases and J by 6 bases, and 15 bases separated the two germline ends. The CDR3 region has the DNA TGTGCCAGCAGAAACTCGGGGGTCGGTAATTCACCCCTCCACTTT. This gives the protein CASRNSGVGNSPLHF.

J is TRBJ1-2 and V is TRBV7-2, with 7 bases matching TRBD1. CDR1 and CDR2 from the germline V gene are SGHTA and FQGNSA. Trimming at V came to 5 bases and at J to 4 bases, leaving 4 bases not matched to a gene. The CDR3 spans 13 residues. In DNA, the CDR3 is TGTGCCAGCAGCGCCGCAGGGGGCTATGGCTACACCTTC. Translating it yields CASSAAGGYGYTF.

The rearrangement joins TRBV9 to TRBJ2-2; 7 bases line up with TRBD1. Germline trimming cut 5 bases from V and 1 base from J; bases unmatched to any gene: 2. Germline loops: CDR1 SGDLS, CDR2 YYNGEE. The CDR3 is made up of 14 amino acids. Written as DNA, the CDR3 is TGTGCCAGCAGTCGGACAGGGAACACCGGGGAGCTGTTTTTT. This encodes CASSRTGNTGELFF.